This TCR beta chain came from a study of cytomegalovirus exposure and HLA in healthy donors. Findings of the study overall: Whilst most TCR sequences proved rare, a subset of public TCRs occurred across many donors.

Per germline, CDR1 WSHSY and CDR2 SAAADI. Losses at the gene ends were 4 bases for V and 5 bases for J; bases not matched to a gene: 7. CDR3 size: 15 residues. Some clones are missing from TCRdb's copy, which holds only in-frame ones; the method was immunoSEQ multiplex PCR. The data contain around 230,000 clones, 70% to 90% of them singletons. This clone occurred once. The antigen remains undetermined. The sequence derives from a woman between 25 and 40 years old in good health and CMV-seropositive. The sample consisted of PBMCs. The rearrangement joins TRBV10-2 to TRBJ2-5; TRBD2 matches 10 bases. This CDR3 is CASSVLAGEGETQYF. CDR3 in DNA: TGCGCCAGCAGTGTTCTAGCGGGAGAGGGGGAGACCCAGTACTTC.